What follows is one T cell receptor beta chain and its context. It lacks a known antigen. No clone much larger than this one lies a single base away; base qualities are absent. This entry is derived from a study of cytomegalovirus exposure and HLA in healthy donors (dated by TCRdb to between 2016 and 2019). With respect to the entire study: According to an earlier analysis of 550 to 750 of the donors, about 180 million T cells yielded 95 million to 140 million unique TCR beta sequences and about 280 Gb of sequence data. An early release covering around 630 HLA-typed donors comprised approximately 300 gigabases of sequencing data and around 80 million unique TCR sequences. The genetic ancestry cluster associated with self-reported Caucasian donors included about 84% of the 300 to 400 genotyped donors. The aim of the study was to test whether cataloging public T cell receptors could identify signatures of past pathogen exposure. Using immunosequencing, the study profiled T cell repertoires from 550 to 750 subjects and related those repertoires to cytomegalovirus serostatus. Along with the approximately 700-subject first cohort, a separate validation cohort of around 110 different subjects was used. To predict cytomegalovirus infection status, the study combined high-throughput TCR immunosequencing, statistical association of individual TCRs with disease status, and machine learning. A later analysis re-analyzed previously published TCR beta repertoires from roughly 600 donors and added high-resolution HLA genotyping to study TCR occurrence patterns. The later analysis used no new phenotypic data to find candidate immune exposures, relying instead on TCR beta sequences and their occurrence across donors. An earlier analysis of 587 of the donors applied high-throughput TCR beta sequencing to assess whether each TCR beta V gene segment acted as functional or pseudogenic. Alongside the repertoire data, information on donor age, sex, ethnicity and CMV serostatus was compiled. A later genetic analysis used genome-wide SNP genotypes for 398 of the 666 donors, treating that subset as a discovery cohort. All discovery cohort repertoires had been generated using a single sequencing platform. Class I and class II HLA loci were covered by the typing at four-digit resolution. Typing coverage varied by locus: roughly 629-640 donors for A, B, C, DRB1 and DQB1; about 520 for DQA1; approximately 570 for DPA1; roughly 470 for DPB1. Roughly 5 DR-DQ haplotypes were handled as single units for association and clustering because linkage in the cohort was strong. On average, roughly 240,000 unique TCR beta nucleotide sequences were sequenced per donor among 350 to 400 genotyped donors of the cohort, with roughly 20% of those sequences being non-productive. General findings and caveats noted by the study authors: Because counts were too low, approximately 18 rarely observed V segments, including chromosome 9 orphons, were excluded from the earlier analysis of about 500 of the donors. In a later analysis, HLA-associated TCR beta chains showed more clonal expansion and lower generation probabilities than non-associated chains that were equally common. Correlated functional status among segregating V segments might be attributable to linkage disequilibrium, but an unknown experimental factor could not be ruled out. In an earlier analysis of around 600 of the donors, most TCR beta V segments were observed in productive rearrangements about 90% or about 30% of the time, broadly matching IMGT annotations. A cluster of highly shared sequence variants was judged likely to represent a technical artifact of the sequencing pipeline. According to the authors, the approach could potentially be generalized to other disease states and immunological phenotypes. In vitro tests confirmed that a few of the cytomegalovirus-associated TCR beta chains recognize cytomegalovirus antigens. In the study, 150 to 200 TCR beta chains were listed as associated with cytomegalovirus. A later analysis reported that several top co-occurrence clusters appeared linked to parvovirus B19, influenza, CMV and Epstein-Barr virus. In both the original and validation cohorts, the classifier was reported to diagnose cytomegalovirus status with high specificity and sensitivity. Some IMGT-functional V segments, including TRBV6-2 and TRBV6-3, could not be distinguished by the 87-base-pair reads and were therefore excluded. An association between a missense DCLRE1C variant and V-gene and J-gene trimming of TCR beta chains was found in a later genetic analysis and replicated in an independent cohort. According to a later analysis, TCR association rates differed among HLA loci, with DRB1 alleles showing the most associated TCRs and HLA-C alleles showing the fewest. According to a later genetic analysis, donors in an Asian-associated ancestry cluster had fewer N-insertions in productive TCRs than the approximately 690-donor mean. The only immune exposure information available for the cohort was CMV serostatus. In this cohort, only TCR beta chains were sequenced, and detectable features were limited by the absence of alpha or paired-chain data. Specific HLA alleles were associated with 18,000 or so TCR beta sequences at a false discovery rate of 0.05 in a later analysis. Strong co-occurrence of HLA alleles, especially DR and DQ, made assigning TCR associations to individual alleles difficult. A further reported finding was that TCR beta sequences accurately predicted the HLA-A and HLA-B alleles for most subjects in the first cohort. Because some donors lacked HLA typing at each locus, the association tests relied only on the typed subset. According to a later analysis, most CMV-associated TCR beta chains appeared to be HLA-restricted, and the HLA associations seemed to be driven largely by CMV exposure. Most TCR sequences were observed very rarely across donors, whereas some public TCRs were present in many individuals. Presence/absence analyses assumed roughly uniform sequencing depth across donors, an assumption that may not hold.

Per the germline V gene, SNHLY is the CDR1 and FYNNEI is the CDR2. Including cysteine and phenylalanine, the CDR3 has 14 amino acids. Kept here is only the CDR3 DNA, which spans 42 bases and is read in frame from base 1. The V end gives up 5 bases and the J end 2 bases, leaving 5 bases in the junction not matched to a gene. The cohort was made up of about 670 healthy bone marrow donors. Cohort members were all nominally healthy when sampled, although unrecorded immune exposures were likely present. The donor was CMV seronegative and was included in the group of a few hundred seronegative cohort members. A peripheral blood sample was provided by each donor, and peripheral blood mononuclear cells were used for TCR beta sequencing. The Qiagen DNeasy Blood Extraction Kit was used to extract genomic DNA from the blood cell samples. Libraries were made using the immunoSEQ multiplex PCR assay. A mixture of 60 forward primers for TCR Vbeta segments and 13 reverse primers for TCR Jbeta segments was used in the multiplex PCR. A multiplex PCR assay on genomic DNA amplified the CDR3 region of rearranged TCR beta genes. The Illumina HiSeq System was used to sequence the amplified TCR beta libraries as 87-base-pair reads. As for how the authors treated the data: In a later analysis, 70 million to 95 million unique TCR beta chains were counted across the approximately 670 repertoires, and roughly 10 million of these chains were shared by at least two donors. To remove PCR and sequencing errors, raw reads were error-corrected and collapsed into unique sequences using a nearest-neighbor algorithm that merged closely related sequences. To assign V, D and J gene segments, CDR3 sequences were aligned to IMGT reference sequences. Each retained sequence needed at least a six-nucleotide match to both a V gene segment and a J gene segment. Rearrangements were classified as productive when the CDR3 lacked stop codons and remained in frame with V and J, and all other rearrangements were classified as non-productive. Following IMGT convention, CDR3 was defined as the stretch from the second conserved V-encoded cysteine up to the conserved J-encoded phenylalanine. In an earlier analysis of roughly 580 of the donors, sequences lacking an unambiguous match to a single V gene segment were excluded. In an earlier analysis of several hundred of the donors, a V segment was called functional when productive rearrangements were above 56.7%, and segregating when the standard deviation between donors exceeded 5%. A statistical classification framework was built to diagnose cytomegalovirus status from the catalog of TCR beta chain sequences. V and J gene assignment, in a later analysis, came from comparing TCR nucleotide sequences with IMGT/GENE-DB human TR gene sequences. A later analysis assigned CDR3 sequences and most-parsimonious VDJ recombination scenarios with the TCRdist pipeline. In a later analysis, each TCR beta chain was defined by its CDR3 amino acid sequence together with its V-gene family, and reads lacking a unique V-gene family were excluded. To address suspected cross-contamination and a sequencing artifact, a later analysis removed roughly 580 highly shared, low-generation-probability nucleotide sequences. In a later analysis, a clonal expansion index was calculated for each public chain from normalized within-repertoire ranks of inferred template counts. A later analysis computed generation probabilities with a VDJ recombination model fitted to out-of-frame rearrangements, and checked the results against IGoR. Hypergeometric tests were used in a later analysis to score TCR-TCR, TCR-HLA and TCR-CMV co-occurrence, with a repertoire-size bias correction applied to the TCR pairs. To estimate false discovery rates, a later analysis permuted the HLA or CMV assignments 20 times. A later analysis grouped co-occurring TCRs with DBSCAN, adding TCRdist sequence similarity when clustering within HLA-allele-positive subsets. Co-occurrence clustering excluded repertoires with fewer than 30,000 or more than 120,000 public chains, plus five with anomalous nucleotide sharing. TCRdb holds this immuneACCESS table with in-frame rearrangements only. Some clones are missing; in checked studies, unresolved V genes explain under half, and the rest has no known cause. V and J calls and clone size are those listed in that table; D and trimming were worked out from the DNA. The sample data list 150,000 to 200,000 clones, and nearly 80% of these were observed just once. Approximately 3.1% of the sample goes to the ten largest clones.

Here the chain combines TRBV2 and TRBJ1-1, with 7 central nucleotides matching TRBD1. The receptor was isolated from a middle-aged woman in good health and CMV-seronegative. What was sequenced was PBMCs. The CDR3 sequence is CASSNVGGNTEAFF. The DNA sequence reads TGTGCCAGCAGTAATGTAGGGGGCAACACTGAAGCTTTCTTT.